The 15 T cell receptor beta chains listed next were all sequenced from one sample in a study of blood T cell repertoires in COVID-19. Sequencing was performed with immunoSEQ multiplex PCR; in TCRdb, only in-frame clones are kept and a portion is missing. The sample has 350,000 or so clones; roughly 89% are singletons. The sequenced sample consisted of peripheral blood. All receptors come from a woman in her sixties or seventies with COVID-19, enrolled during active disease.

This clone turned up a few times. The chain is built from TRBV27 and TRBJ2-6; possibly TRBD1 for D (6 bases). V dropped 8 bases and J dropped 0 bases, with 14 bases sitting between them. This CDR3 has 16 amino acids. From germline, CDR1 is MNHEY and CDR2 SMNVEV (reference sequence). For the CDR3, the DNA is TGTGCCAGCCTGGACTTGGGGGCCTCTGGGGCCAACGTCCTGACTTTC. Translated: CASLDLGASGANVLTF.

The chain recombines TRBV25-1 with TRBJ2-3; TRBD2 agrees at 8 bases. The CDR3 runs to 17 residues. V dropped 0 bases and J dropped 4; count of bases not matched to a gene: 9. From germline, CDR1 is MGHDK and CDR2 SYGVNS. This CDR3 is CASSEYGAGGPPDTQYF. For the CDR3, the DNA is TGTGCCAGCAGTGAATATGGGGCGGGGGGCCCGCCAGATACGCAGTATTTT.

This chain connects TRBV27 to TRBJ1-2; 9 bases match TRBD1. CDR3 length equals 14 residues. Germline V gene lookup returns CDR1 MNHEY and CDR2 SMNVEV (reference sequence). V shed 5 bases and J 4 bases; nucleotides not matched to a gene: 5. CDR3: CASSPLDRGYGYTF. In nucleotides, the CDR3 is TGTGCCAGCAGTCCACTGGACAGGGGCTATGGCTACACCTTC.

CDR3 nucleotides: TGCGCCAGCAGCTTGCTTCTGGCAGGGCCCACTGAAGCTTTCTTT. This translates into CASSLLLAGPTEAFF. The chain uses TRBV5-1 and TRBJ1-1; maybe TRBD1 (5 bases). The germline V gene encodes CDR1 SGHRS and CDR2 YFSETQ. Trimming took off 1 base at V and 4 bases at J, with 14 bases between the two ends. This CDR3 spans 15 amino acids.

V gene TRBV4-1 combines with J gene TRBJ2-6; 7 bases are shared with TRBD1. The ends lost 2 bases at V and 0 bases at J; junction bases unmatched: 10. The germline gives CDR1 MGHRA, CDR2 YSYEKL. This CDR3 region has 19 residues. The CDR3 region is CASSQQTGDSRSGANVLTF. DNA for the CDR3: TGCGCCAGCAGCCAACAAACAGGGGATTCCCGCTCTGGGGCCAACGTCCTGACTTTC.

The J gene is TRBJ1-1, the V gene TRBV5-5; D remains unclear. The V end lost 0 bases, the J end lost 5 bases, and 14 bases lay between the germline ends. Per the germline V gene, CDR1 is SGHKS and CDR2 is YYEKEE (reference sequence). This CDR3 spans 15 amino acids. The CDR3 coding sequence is TGTGCCAGCAGCTTGGAGGCCCAGGTTCGGACTGAAGCTTTCTTT. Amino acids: CASSLEAQVRTEAFF.

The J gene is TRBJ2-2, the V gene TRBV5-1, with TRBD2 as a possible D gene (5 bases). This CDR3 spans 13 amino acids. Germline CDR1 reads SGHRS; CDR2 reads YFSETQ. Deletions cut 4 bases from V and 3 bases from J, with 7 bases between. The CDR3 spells CASSEGYTGELFF. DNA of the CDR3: TGCGCCAGCAGCGAGGGCTACACCGGGGAGCTGTTTTTT.

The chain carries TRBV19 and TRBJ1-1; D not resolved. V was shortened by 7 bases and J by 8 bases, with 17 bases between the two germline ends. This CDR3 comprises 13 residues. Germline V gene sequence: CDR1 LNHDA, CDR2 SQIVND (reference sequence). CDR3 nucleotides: TGTGCCAGTACTACAAACATGGGAGGGGAAGCTTTCTTT. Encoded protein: CASTTNMGGEAFF.

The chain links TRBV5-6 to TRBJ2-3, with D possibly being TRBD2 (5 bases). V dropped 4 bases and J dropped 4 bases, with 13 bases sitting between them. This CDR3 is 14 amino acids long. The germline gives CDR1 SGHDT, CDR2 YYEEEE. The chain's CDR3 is CASSGVRVSDTQYF. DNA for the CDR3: TGTGCCAGCAGCGGAGTGCGGGTCTCAGATACGCAGTATTTT.

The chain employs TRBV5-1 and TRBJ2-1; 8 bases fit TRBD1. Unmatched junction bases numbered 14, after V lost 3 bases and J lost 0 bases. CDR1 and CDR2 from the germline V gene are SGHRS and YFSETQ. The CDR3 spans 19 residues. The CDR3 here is CASSSRDRTSFNSYNEQFF. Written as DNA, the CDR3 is TGCGCCAGCAGCTCCCGGGACAGGACATCCTTCAACTCCTACAATGAGCAGTTCTTC. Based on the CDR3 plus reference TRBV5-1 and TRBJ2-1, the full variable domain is KAGVTQTPRYLIKTRGQQVTLSCSPISGHRSVSWYQQTPGQGLQFLFEYFSETQRNKGNFPGRFSGRQFSNSRSEMNVSTLELGDSALYLCASSSRDRTSFNSYNEQFFGPGTRLTVL.

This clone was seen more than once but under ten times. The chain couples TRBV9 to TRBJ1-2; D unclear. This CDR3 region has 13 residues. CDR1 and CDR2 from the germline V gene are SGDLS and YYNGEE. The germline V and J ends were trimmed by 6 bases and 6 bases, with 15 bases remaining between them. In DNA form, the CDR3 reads TGTGCCAGCACCCAGGTTGAGGGCAATGGCTACACCTTC. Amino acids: CASTQVEGNGYTF.

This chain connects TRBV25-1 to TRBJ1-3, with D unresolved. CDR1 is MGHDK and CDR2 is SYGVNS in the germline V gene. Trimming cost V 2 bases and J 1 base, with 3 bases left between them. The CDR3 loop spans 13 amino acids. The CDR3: CASSEPSGNTIYF. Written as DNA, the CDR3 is TGTGCCAGCAGTGAACCGTCTGGAAACACCATATATTTT.

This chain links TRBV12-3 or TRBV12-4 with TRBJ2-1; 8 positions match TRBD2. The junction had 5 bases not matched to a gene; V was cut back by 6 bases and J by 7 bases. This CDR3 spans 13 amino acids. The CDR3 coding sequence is TGTGCCAGCAGGGGACTAGTTGGGAATGAGCAGTTCTTC. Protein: CASRGLVGNEQFF.

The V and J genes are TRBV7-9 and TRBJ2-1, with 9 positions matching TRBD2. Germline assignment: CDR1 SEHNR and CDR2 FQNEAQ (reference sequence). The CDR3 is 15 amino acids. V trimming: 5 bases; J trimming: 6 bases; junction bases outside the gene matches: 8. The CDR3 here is CASSLTGGGANEQFF. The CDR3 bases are TGTGCCAGCAGCCTAACTGGCGGGGGGGCCAATGAGCAGTTCTTC. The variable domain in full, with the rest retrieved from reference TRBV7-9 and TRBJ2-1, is DTGVSQNPRHKITKRGQNVTFRCDPISEHNRLYWYRQTLGQGPEFLTYFQNEAQLEKSRLLSDRFSAERPKGSFSTLEIQRTEQGDSAMYLCASSLTGGGANEQFFGPGTRLTVL.

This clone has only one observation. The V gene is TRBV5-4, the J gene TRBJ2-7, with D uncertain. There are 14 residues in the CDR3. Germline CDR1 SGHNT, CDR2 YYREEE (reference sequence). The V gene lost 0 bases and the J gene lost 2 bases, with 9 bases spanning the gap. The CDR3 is CASSLGSQTYEQYF. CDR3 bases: TGTGCCAGCAGCTTGGGGTCCCAGACCTACGAGCAGTACTTC. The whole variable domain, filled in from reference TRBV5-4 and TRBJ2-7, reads ETGVTQSPTHLIKTRGQQVTLRCSSQSGHNTVSWYQQALGQGPQFIFQYYREEENGRGNFPPRFSGLQFPNYSSELNVNALELDDSALYLCASSLGSQTYEQYFGPGTRLTVT.